The TCR beta chain under discussion was sequenced for a study of blood T cell repertoires in COVID-19. Study-wide background: Samples came from the United States, Italy and Spain, spanning acute and convalescent COVID-19. The cDNA or gDNA used as material had been derived from T cells, B-cell-depleted T cells, or PBMCs.

Per the study methods: Cell counts per sample came from amplifying reference gene primers. Measured with immunoSEQ multiplex PCR; TCRdb has only the in-frame clones, and not every one. D and trimming were read from the DNA, whereas the V and J calls and clone size are those reported in that table. The profile shows some 150,000 clones, 84% of them singletons. The CDR3 is 12 residues long. Germline values: CDR1 SGHAT, CDR2 FQNNGV. Deletions cut 5 bases from V and 9 bases from J, with 11 bases between. The TCR sequence derives from a human donor in a cohort sampled during active COVID-19. The rearrangement links TRBV11-2 to TRBJ2-1; no reliable D call. The source material was peripheral blood. The CDR3 DNA sequence: TGTGCCAGCAGCCCGTCAGGTGGTGAGCAGTTCTTC. It translates to CASSPSGGEQFF.